These 19 T cell receptor beta chains share one sample of origin, sequenced in a study of CD8 T cells in ankylosing spondylitis. Using its own MiXCR run on the 5' RACE reads, TCRdb lists one record per CDR3 protein. The sample has roughly 230,000 distinct CDR3 sequences; roughly 8% are singletons. The specimen was blood, either unsorted or a sorted T cell fraction (not recorded which). All receptors derive from a female donor with ankylosing spondylitis or in good health (not recorded which).

This clonotype has at least ten counts. CDR3 amino acids: CASNTRGDPNTGELFF. CDR3 coding DNA: TGTGCCAGCAATACCCGAGGGGATCCGAACACCGGGGAGCTGTTTTTT. V and J are TRBV3-1 and TRBJ2-2; possibly TRBD1 or TRBD2 for D (5 bases each). The CDR3 runs to 16 residues. CDR1 LGHDT and CDR2 YNNKEL come from the germline V gene (reference sequence). V was pared by 7 bases and J by 0 bases, with 15 bases between.

In regard to this clonotype: This may arise from a read error, as a much more abundant clone is one base away. This chain connects TRBV2 to TRBJ2-1, with D possibly called TRBD1 or TRBD2 (5 bases each). The CDR3 length is 12 residues. The germline V gene has CDR1 SNHLY and CDR2 FYNNEI. The CDR3 sequence is CASTGTDNVQFF. Here the CDR3 DNA reads TGTGCCAGCACTGGGACCGACAATGTGCAGTTCTTC. Drawing the rest from reference TRBV2 and TRBJ2-1, the complete variable domain is EPEVTQTPSHQVTQMGQEVILRCVPISNHLYFYWYRQILGQKVEFLVSFYNNEISEKSEIFDDQFSVERPDGSNFTLKIRSTKLEDSAMYFCASTGTDNVQFFGPGTRLTVL.

This clonotype was picked up many times. The rearrangement links TRBV5-4 to TRBJ2-1, with TRBD2 as a possible D gene (6 bases). Germline V gene sequence: CDR1 SGHNT, CDR2 YYREEE (reference sequence). V shed 3 bases and J shed 4 bases, with 17 bases lying between them. CDR3 length: 16 residues. CDR3 loop: CASSSAGRGAYNEQFF. In nucleotides, the CDR3 is TGTGCCAGCAGCTCCGCCGGGAGAGGGGCATACAATGAGCAGTTCTTC. Drawing the rest from reference TRBV5-4 and TRBJ2-1, the complete variable domain is ETGVTQSPTHLIKTRGQQVTLRCSSQSGHNTVSWYQQALGQGPQFIFQYYREEENGRGNFPPRFSGLQFPNYSSELNVNALELDDSALYLCASSSAGRGAYNEQFFGPGTRLTVL.

This clonotype was counted at least ten times. The rearrangement joins TRBV24-1 to TRBJ2-1; D is possibly TRBD1 (6 bases). Looked up from germline, CDR1 is KGHDR and CDR2 is SFDVKD. This CDR3 has 15 amino acids. The V gene lost 3 bases and the J gene lost 10 bases, with 18 bases spanning the gap. The CDR3 protein is CATSDRGGRGGEQFF. CDR3 nucleotide sequence: TGTGCCACCAGTGATAGAGGGGGAAGGGGTGGAGAGCAGTTCTTC.

The J gene is TRBJ1-2, the V gene TRBV6-4; possibly TRBD1 for D (5 bases). V was cut by 4 bases and J by 4 bases, with 16 bases left in between. The germline gives CDR1 MRHNA, CDR2 SNTAGT. This CDR3 is built from 15 residues. CDR3 coding DNA: TGTGCCAGCAGTGTCTCCGGGACTCCGGCCTATGGCTACACCTTC. Its translation: CASSVSGTPAYGYTF.

The rearrangement joins TRBV10-1 to TRBJ1-1; D is unclear. Germline values: CDR1 WNHNN, CDR2 SYGVQD (reference sequence). Deletions cut 0 bases from V and 4 bases from J, with 12 bases between. The CDR3 is 15 residues long. The CDR3 DNA is TGCGCCAGCAGTGAGTCTAGTAGCGGGTTCACTGAAGCTTTCTTT. It encodes CASSESSSGFTEAFF.

This clonotype came up many times. V and J are TRBV29-1 and TRBJ2-1, with TRBD2 identical over 7 bases. The junction had 13 bases not matched to a gene; V was cut back by 6 bases and J by 5 bases. This CDR3 has 15 residues. CDR1 and CDR2 from the germline V gene are SQVTM and ANQGSEA. CDR3 sequence: CSVGTRLAEDNEQFF. The CDR3, as DNA: TGCAGCGTGGGGACCCGGCTAGCGGAGGACAATGAGCAGTTCTTC.

This clonotype was observed a handful of times. The chain couples TRBV12-3 or TRBV12-4 to TRBJ1-5; D gene unclear. The CDR3 contains 15 residues. Trimming cost V 6 bases and J 3 bases, with 15 bases left between them. The chain's CDR3 is CASSAEPVANQPQHF. CDR3 in DNA: TGTGCCAGCAGCGCAGAGCCCGTGGCCAATCAGCCCCAGCATTTT.

In its sample, this clonotype was seen many times. The chain links TRBV12-3 or TRBV12-4 to TRBJ2-5, with TRBD2 matching over 8 bases. After removal of 7 bases from V and 5 bases from J, the junction contained 9 bases not matched to a gene. The CDR3 runs to 14 residues. The CDR3 DNA follows: TGTGCCAGCATGACGGCGGGAGGTCGGGAGACCCAGTACTTC. Translating it yields CASMTAGGRETQYF.

V is TRBV29-1 and J is TRBJ1-1; D may be TRBD1 (5 bases). The CDR3 has 11 amino acids. V lost 7 bases to trimming and J lost 2 bases, with 8 bases between them. Germline values: CDR1 SQVTM, CDR2 ANQGSEA. The CDR3 reads CSADSNTEAFF. Here the CDR3 DNA reads TGCAGCGCTGACAGTAACACTGAAGCTTTCTTT.

The chain couples TRBV30 to TRBJ2-2, with D possibly TRBD1 on 5 matching bases. With 7 bases removed from V and 0 bases from J, the gap between germline ends came to 12 bases. In germline, CDR1 is GTSNPN, CDR2 SVGIG (reference sequence). The CDR3 sequence is 14 residues long. The CDR3 DNA is TGTGCCTCGCAGCAGGGCGCGAACACCGGGGAGCTGTTTTTT. It yields the protein CASQQGANTGELFF.

J is TRBJ2-1 and V is TRBV11-3, with D maybe TRBD2 (5 bases). Between the trimmed V and J ends, which lost 2 bases and 5 bases, there was a span of 10 bases. The CDR3 runs 14 residues. Germline loops: CDR1 SGHNT, CDR2 YENEEA. CDR3 protein: CASSLRNGNNEQFF. DNA of the CDR3: TGTGCCAGCAGCTTAAGGAACGGGAACAATGAGCAGTTCTTC.

Ten or more counts support this clonotype. The V and J genes are TRBV27 and TRBJ2-1; a weak D match, TRBD2 (6 bases). The V end lost 0 bases, the J end lost 4 bases, and 13 bases lay between the germline ends. Germline-derived CDR1 and CDR2 are MNHEY and SMNVEV (reference sequence). There are 16 residues in the CDR3. The chain's CDR3 is CASSLSERVRYNEQFF. As DNA, the CDR3 is TGTGCCAGCAGTTTATCAGAGCGGGTTCGGTACAATGAGCAGTTCTTC.

The chain uses TRBV12-3 or TRBV12-4 and TRBJ1-5; 7 bases are shared with TRBD1. The CDR3 loop spans 18 amino acids. CDR3 sequence reads: CTLCLGIGGQAFNQPQHF. The CDR3 nucleotides read TGTACCCTCTGTTTAGGGATTGGTGGACAGGCTTTCAATCAGCCCCAGCATTTT.

This clonotype showed up many times. This chain uses TRBV20-1 with TRBJ2-3, with unresolved D. Between the trimmed V and J ends, which lost 1 base and 0 bases, there was a span of 14 bases. Germline V gene lookup returns CDR1 DFQATT and CDR2 SNEGSKA (reference sequence). This CDR3 is 16 amino acids long. The CDR3 nucleotides read TGCAGTGCTAGAGCTGCGCGGAGCCCAAGCACAGATACGCAGTATTTT. Protein: CSARAARSPSTDTQYF.

There are many counts of this clonotype. This chain uses TRBV5-6 with TRBJ2-3; D is ambiguous. The CDR3 length is 13 residues. The V and J ends lost 4 bases and 6 bases respectively, with 12 bases between them. Germline V gene sequence: CDR1 SGHDT, CDR2 YYEEEE. CDR3 bases: TGTGCCAGCAGCACCGGGCGTGGTGATACGCAGTATTTT. As protein: CASSTGRGDTQYF.

This clonotype was seen ten or more times. The chain is built from TRBV25-1 and TRBJ2-7; TRBD1 might be the D (5 bases). This CDR3 has 11 residues. The ends were cut back, 8 bases at V and 3 bases at J, with 8 bases in the middle. Germline V gives CDR1 MGHDK, CDR2 SYGVNS. CDR3 DNA: TGTGCCAGCCTAGACAGCTACGAGCAGTACTTC. Encoded protein: CASLDSYEQYF.

This clonotype was detected ten times or more. The chain has TRBV4-3 and TRBJ1-4; 7 bases fit TRBD1. The CDR3 is 16 amino acids. Germline V gives CDR1 LGHNA, CDR2 YSLEER. J was trimmed by 7 bases and V by 5 bases; bases with no gene match: 13. The CDR3 here is CASSFGTEGRGEKLFF. The CDR3 DNA follows: TGCGCCAGCAGCTTCGGGACAGAGGGAAGGGGTGAAAAACTGTTTTTT.

Many counts were recorded for this clonotype. The V call is TRBV6-2 or TRBV6-3, the J call TRBJ2-5; tentatively, D is TRBD1 (6 bases). The CDR3 covers 14 residues. Trimming took 0 bases from V and 1 from J, leaving 6 bases between them. The germline gives CDR1 MNHEY, CDR2 SVGEGT. The CDR3, as DNA: TGTGCCAGCAGTTACTCGGACAGCCAAGAGACCCAGTACTTC. This translates into CASSYSDSQETQYF.